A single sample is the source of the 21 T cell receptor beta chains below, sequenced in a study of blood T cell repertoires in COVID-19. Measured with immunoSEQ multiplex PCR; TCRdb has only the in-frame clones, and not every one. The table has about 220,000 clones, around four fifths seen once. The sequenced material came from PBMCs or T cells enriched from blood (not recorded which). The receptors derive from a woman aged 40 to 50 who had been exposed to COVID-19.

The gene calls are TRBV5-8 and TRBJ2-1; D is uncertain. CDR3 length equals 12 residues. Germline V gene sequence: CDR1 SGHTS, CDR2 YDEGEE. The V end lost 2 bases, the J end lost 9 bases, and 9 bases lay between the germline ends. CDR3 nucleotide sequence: TGTGCCAGCAGCTTTAGAGTCGGTGAGCAGTTCTTC. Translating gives CASSFRVGEQFF. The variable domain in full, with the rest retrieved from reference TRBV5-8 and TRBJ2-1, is EAGVTQSPTHLIKTRGQQATLRCSPISGHTSVYWYQQALGLGLQFLLWYDEGEERNRGNFPPRFSGRQFPNYSSELNVNALELEDSALYLCASSFRVGEQFFGPGTRLTVL.

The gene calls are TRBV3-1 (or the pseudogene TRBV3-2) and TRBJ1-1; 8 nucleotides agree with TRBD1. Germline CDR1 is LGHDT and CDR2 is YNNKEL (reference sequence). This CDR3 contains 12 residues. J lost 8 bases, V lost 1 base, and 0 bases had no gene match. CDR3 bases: TGTGCCAGCAGCCAAGGGGACAGGGAAGCTTTCTTT. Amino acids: CASSQGDREAFF.

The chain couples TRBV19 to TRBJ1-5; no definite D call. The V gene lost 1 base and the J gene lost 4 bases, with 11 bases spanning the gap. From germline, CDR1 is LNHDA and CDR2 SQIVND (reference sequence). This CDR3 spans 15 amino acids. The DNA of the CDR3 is TGTGCCAGTAGTATAGCCCAAGTCAGGAATCAGCCCCAGCATTTT. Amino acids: CASSIAQVRNQPQHF. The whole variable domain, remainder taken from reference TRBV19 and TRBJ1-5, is DGGITQSPKYLFRKEGQNVTLSCEQNLNHDAMYWYRQDPGQGLRLIYYSQIVNDFQKGDIAEGYSVSREKKESFPLTVTSAQKNPTAFYLCASSIAQVRNQPQHFGDGTRLSIL.

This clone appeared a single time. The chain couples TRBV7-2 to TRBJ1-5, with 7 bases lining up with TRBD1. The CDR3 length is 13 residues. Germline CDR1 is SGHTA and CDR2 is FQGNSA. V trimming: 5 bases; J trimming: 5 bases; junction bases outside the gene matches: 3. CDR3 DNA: TGTGCCAGCAGCGGAACAGGGGATCAGCCCCAGCATTTT. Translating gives CASSGTGDQPQHF.

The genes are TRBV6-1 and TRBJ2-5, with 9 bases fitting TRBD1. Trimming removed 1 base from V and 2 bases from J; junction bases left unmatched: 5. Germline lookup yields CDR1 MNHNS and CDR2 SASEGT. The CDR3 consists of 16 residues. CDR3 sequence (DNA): TGTGCCAGCAGTGAAGGCCCGGGACAGGGACAAGAGACCCAGTACTTC. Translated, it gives CASSEGPGQGQETQYF.

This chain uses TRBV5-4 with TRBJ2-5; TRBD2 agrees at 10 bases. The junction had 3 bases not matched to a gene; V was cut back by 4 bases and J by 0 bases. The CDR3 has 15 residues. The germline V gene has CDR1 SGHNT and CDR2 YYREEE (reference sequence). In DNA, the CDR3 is TGTGCCAGCAGCGGGCTAGCGGGGGACCAAGAGACCCAGTACTTC. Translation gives CASSGLAGDQETQYF.

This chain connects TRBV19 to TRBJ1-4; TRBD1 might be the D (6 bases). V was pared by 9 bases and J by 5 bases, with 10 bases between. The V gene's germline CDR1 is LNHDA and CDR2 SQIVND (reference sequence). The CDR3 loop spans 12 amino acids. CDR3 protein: CASGQRNEKLFF. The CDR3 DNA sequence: TGTGCCAGCGGACAGCGGAATGAAAAACTGTTTTTT. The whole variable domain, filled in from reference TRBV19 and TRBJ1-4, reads DGGITQSPKYLFRKEGQNVTLSCEQNLNHDAMYWYRQDPGQGLRLIYYSQIVNDFQKGDIAEGYSVSREKKESFPLTVTSAQKNPTAFYLCASGQRNEKLFFGSGTQLSVL.

As DNA, the CDR3 is TGTGCCAGCATCCTGCGGGGGAGAGTGGGCTTAAACTATGGCTACACCTTC. It is translated as CASILRGRVGLNYGYTF. This chain connects TRBV28 to TRBJ1-2, with D maybe TRBD1 (5 bases). From germline, CDR1 is MDHEN and CDR2 SYDVKM. The CDR3 spans 17 residues. With 7 bases removed from V and 2 bases from J, the gap between germline ends came to 23 bases.

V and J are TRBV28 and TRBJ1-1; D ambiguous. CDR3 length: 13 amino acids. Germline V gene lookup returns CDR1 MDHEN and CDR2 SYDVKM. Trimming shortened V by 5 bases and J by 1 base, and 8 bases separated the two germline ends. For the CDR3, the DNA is TGTGCCAGCAGTAGAACGGGGAACACTGAAGCTTTCTTT. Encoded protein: CASSRTGNTEAFF.

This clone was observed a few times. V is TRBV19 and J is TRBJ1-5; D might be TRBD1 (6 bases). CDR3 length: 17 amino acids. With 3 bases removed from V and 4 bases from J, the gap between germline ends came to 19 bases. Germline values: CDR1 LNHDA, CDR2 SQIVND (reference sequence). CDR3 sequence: CASSMFVAGDGNQPQHF. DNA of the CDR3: TGTGCCAGTAGTATGTTTGTTGCAGGGGATGGGAATCAGCCCCAGCATTTT.

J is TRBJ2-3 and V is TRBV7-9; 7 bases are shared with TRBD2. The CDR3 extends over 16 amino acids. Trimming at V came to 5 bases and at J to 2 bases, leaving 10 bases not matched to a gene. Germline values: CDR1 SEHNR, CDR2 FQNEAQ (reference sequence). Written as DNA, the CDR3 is TGTGCCAGCAGCCCCGGGGACTACCCACCCACAGATACGCAGTATTTT. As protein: CASSPGDYPPTDTQYF. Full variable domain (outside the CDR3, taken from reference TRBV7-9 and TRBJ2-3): DTGVSQNPRHKITKRGQNVTFRCDPISEHNRLYWYRQTLGQGPEFLTYFQNEAQLEKSRLLSDRFSAERPKGSFSTLEIQRTEQGDSAMYLCASSPGDYPPTDTQYFGPGTRLTVL.

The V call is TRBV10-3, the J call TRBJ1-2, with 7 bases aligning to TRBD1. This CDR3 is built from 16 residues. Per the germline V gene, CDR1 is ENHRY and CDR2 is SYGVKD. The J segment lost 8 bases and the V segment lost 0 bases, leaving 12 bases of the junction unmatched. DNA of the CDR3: TGTGCCATCAGTGAGTCCAGGGCAGGGGGAGAGAAGGGCTACACCTTC. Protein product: CAISESRAGGEKGYTF.

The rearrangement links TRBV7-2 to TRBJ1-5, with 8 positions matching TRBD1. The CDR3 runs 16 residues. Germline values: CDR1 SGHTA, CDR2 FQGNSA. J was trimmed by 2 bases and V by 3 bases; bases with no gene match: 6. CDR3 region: CASSFYRGGGNQPQHF. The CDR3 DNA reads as TGTGCCAGCAGCTTCTACAGGGGGGGCGGCAATCAGCCCCAGCATTTT.

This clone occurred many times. DNA for the CDR3: TGTGCCAGCAGCTTAGCAGCCTATGGCTACACCTTC. It specifies CASSLAAYGYTF. The chain employs TRBV7-8 and TRBJ1-2; D is undetermined. CDR3 size: 12 residues. The germline V gene encodes CDR1 SGHVS and CDR2 FQNEAQ. V dropped 0 bases and J dropped 4 bases, with 3 bases sitting between them.

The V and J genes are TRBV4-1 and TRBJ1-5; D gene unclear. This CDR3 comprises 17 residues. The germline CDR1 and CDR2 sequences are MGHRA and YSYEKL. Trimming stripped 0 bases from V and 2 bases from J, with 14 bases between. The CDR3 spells CASSQDGSLTGNQPQHF. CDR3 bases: TGCGCCAGCAGCCAAGACGGGTCACTAACGGGCAATCAGCCCCAGCATTTT.

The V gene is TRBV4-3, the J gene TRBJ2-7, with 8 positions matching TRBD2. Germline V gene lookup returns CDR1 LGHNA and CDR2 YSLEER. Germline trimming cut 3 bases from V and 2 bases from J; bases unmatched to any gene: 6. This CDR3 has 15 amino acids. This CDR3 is CASSHNAGGAYEQYF. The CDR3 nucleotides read TGCGCCAGCAGCCACAACGCGGGGGGTGCCTACGAGCAGTACTTC.

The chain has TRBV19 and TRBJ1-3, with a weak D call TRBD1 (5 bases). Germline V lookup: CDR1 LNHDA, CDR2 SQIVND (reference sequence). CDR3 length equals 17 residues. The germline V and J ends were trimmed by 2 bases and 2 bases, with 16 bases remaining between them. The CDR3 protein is CASSIPSGKDPGNTIYF. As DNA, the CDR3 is TGTGCCAGTAGTATACCATCAGGGAAGGATCCTGGAAACACCATATATTTT.

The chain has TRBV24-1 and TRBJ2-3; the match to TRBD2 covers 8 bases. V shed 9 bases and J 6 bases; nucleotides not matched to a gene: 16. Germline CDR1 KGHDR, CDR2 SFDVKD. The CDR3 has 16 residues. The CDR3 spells CATAQGLAGVEDTQYF. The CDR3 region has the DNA TGTGCCACCGCTCAAGGACTAGCCGGGGTGGAGGATACGCAGTATTTT.

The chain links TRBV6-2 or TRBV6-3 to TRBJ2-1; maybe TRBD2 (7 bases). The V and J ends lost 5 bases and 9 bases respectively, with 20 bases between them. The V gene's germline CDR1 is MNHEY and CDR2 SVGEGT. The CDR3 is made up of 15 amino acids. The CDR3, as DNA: TGTGCCAGCAGTACCTTCGAGGGGGGGAAGGTTGAGCAGTTCTTC. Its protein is CASSTFEGGKVEQFF.

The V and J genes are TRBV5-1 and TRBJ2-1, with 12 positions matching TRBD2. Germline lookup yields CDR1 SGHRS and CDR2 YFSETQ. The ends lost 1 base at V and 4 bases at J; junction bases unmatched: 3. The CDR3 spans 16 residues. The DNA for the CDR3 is TGCGCCAGCAGCTTGTGGACTAGCGGGGTGTACAATGAGCAGTTCTTC. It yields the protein CASSLWTSGVYNEQFF.

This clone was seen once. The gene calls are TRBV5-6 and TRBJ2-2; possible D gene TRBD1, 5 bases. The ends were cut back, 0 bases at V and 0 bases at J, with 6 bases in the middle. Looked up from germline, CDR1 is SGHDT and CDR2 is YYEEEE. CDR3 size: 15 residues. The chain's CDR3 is CASSLEQANTGELFF. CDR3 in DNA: TGTGCCAGCAGCTTGGAACAGGCGAACACCGGGGAGCTGTTTTTT.